This T cell receptor beta chain was documented in a study of CD8 T cells in Susac syndrome. V lost 0 bases, J lost 6 bases, and 3 bases stayed unmatched. Per germline, CDR1 SGHRS and CDR2 YFSETQ. The CDR3 is 14 amino acids. Reverse transcription used about 0.45 to 1 ug RNA and random hexamers. TCRdb ran MiXCR on the immunoSEQ multiplex PCR reads and lists one entry per CDR3 protein. Of approximately 130,000 distinct CDR3 sequences listed, approximately 90% are singletons. The receptor's source is a human donor with multiple sclerosis. The sequenced sample was CD8+ T cells from PBMCs. The rearrangement links TRBV5-1 to TRBJ1-3, with 7 bases identical to TRBD1. In nucleotides, the CDR3 is TGCGCCAGCAGCTTGGCAGGGGGAAAAAACACCATATATTTT. Encoded protein: CASSLAGGKNTIYF.